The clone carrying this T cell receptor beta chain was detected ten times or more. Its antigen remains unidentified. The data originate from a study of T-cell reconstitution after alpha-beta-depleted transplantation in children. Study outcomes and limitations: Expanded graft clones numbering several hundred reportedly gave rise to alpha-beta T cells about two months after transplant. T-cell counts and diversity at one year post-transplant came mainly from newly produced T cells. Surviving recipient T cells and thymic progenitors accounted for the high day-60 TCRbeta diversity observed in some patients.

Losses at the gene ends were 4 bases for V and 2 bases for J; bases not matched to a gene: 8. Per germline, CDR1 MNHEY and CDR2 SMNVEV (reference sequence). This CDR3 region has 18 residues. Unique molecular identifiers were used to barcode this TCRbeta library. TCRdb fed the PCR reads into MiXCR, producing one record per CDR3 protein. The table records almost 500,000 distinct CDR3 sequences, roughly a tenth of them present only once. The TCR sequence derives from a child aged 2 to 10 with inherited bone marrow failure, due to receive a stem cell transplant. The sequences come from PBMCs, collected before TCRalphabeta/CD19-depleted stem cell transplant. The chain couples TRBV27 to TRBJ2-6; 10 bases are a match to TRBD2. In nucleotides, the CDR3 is TGTGCCAGCAGTTGGTCCGCTAGCGGGAGTGCTGGGGCCAACGTCCTGACTTTC. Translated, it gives CASSWSASGSAGANVLTF. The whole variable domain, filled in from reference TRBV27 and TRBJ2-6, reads EAQVTQNPRYLITVTGKKLTVTCSQNMNHEYMSWYRQDPGLGLRQIYYSMNVEVTDKGDVPEGYKVSRKEKRNFPLILESPSPNQTSLYFCASSWSASGSAGANVLTFGAGSRLTVL.